The clone carrying this T cell receptor beta chain was detected once. Only in-frame clones appear in the TCRdb table, and some are missing; sequencing was by immunoSEQ multiplex PCR. The table has about 40,000 clones, almost 95% seen once. This specimen comes from a study of T cells in tuberculosis. The CDR3 loop spans 15 amino acids. After removal of 8 bases from V and 6 bases from J, the junction contained 15 bases not matched to a gene. The germline V gene encodes CDR1 SGHNT and CDR2 YYREEE (reference sequence). Sequenced: PBMCs. The chain joins TRBV5-4 to TRBJ2-3, with 7 bases fitting TRBD2. The clonotype was recovered from a donor aged 10-30 years with latent tuberculosis or without tuberculosis infection. Some clones in this sample may be carry-over from other donors' samples. The CDR3 sequence is CASTQLAQGSDTQYF. CDR3 sequence (DNA): TGTGCCAGTACCCAACTAGCGCAAGGATCGGATACGCAGTATTTT.